Each of the 26 T cell receptor beta chains below was sequenced from the same sample in a study of early T cells in non-severe SARS-CoV-2 infection. TCRdb fed the 5' RACE reads into MiXCR, producing one record per CDR3 protein. Of roughly 100,000 distinct CDR3 sequences in the sample, about an eighth were seen once. The sample consisted of whole blood. Receptor source: an adult who was a healthcare worker with PCR-confirmed SARS-CoV-2 infection or an uninfected control (not recorded which).

The chain carries TRBV6-5 and TRBJ2-2, with 9 bases lining up with TRBD2. The V segment lost 6 bases and the J segment 5 bases; nucleotides outside the gene matches: 4. Germline CDR1 is MNHEY and CDR2 is SVGAGI. The CDR3 runs 14 residues. For the CDR3, the DNA is TGTGCCAGCAGCCTAGCGGGGAGAACCGGGGAGCTGTTTTTT. Translating it yields CASSLAGRTGELFF.

The CDR3 is CSVMVSYEQYF. CDR3 nucleotides: TGCAGCGTTATGGTCAGCTACGAGCAGTACTTC. The rearrangement uses TRBV29-1 and TRBJ2-7, with D uncertain. V was clipped by 5 bases and J by 3 bases, with 8 bases between them. The CDR3 is 11 amino acids. Germline lookup yields CDR1 SQVTM and CDR2 ANQGSEA.

This clonotype was counted between two and nine times. The chain joins TRBV20-1 to TRBJ2-7; 8 bases fit TRBD2. The CDR3 spans 15 residues. With 6 bases clipped from V and 3 bases from J, the junction kept 13 bases outside the gene matches. Per germline, CDR1 DFQATT and CDR2 SNEGSKA (reference sequence). The CDR3 coding sequence is TGCAGTGCCTCCGGGGCGCTTGCGGGAGGCTACGAGCAGTACTTC. It is translated as CSASGALAGGYEQYF.

This chain uses TRBV11-1 with TRBJ1-1, with a tentative D call TRBD1 (5 bases). The germline V gene has CDR1 SGHAT and CDR2 FQDESV (reference sequence). Trimming shortened V by 5 bases and J by 3 bases, and 7 bases separated the two germline ends. This CDR3 region has 12 residues. Here the CDR3 reads CASSTRDTEAFF. The DNA for the CDR3 is TGTGCCAGCAGCACCAGGGACACTGAAGCTTTCTTT. The entire variable domain, with the rest obtained from reference TRBV11-1 and TRBJ1-1, is as follows: EAEVAQSPRYKITEKSQAVAFWCDPISGHATLYWYRQILGQGPELLVQFQDESVVDDSQLPKDRFSAERLKGVDSTLKIQPAELGDSAMYLCASSTRDTEAFFGQGTRLTVV.

The V call is TRBV15, the J call TRBJ2-3; D call uncertain. Germline V gene data show CDR1 as LNHNV and CDR2 as YYDKDF (reference sequence). V dropped 1 base and J dropped 9 bases, with 14 bases sitting between them. The CDR3 is made up of 14 amino acids. CDR3 protein: CATSRVGQSQTQYF. The CDR3 nucleotides are TGTGCCACCAGCAGAGTTGGGCAATCACAAACGCAGTATTTT. The variable domain in full, completed from reference TRBV15 and TRBJ2-3, reads DAMVIQNPRYQVTQFGKPVTLSCSQTLNHNVMYWYQQKSSQAPKLLFHYYDKDFNNEADTPDNFQSRRPNTSFCFLDIRSPGLGDTAMYLCATSRVGQSQTQYFGPGTRLTVL.

In its sample, this clonotype was seen many times. V is TRBV6-6 and J is TRBJ2-7; TRBD1 agrees at 8 bases. From germline, CDR1 is MNHNY and CDR2 SVGAGI (reference sequence). Trimming removed 0 bases from V and 2 bases from J; junction bases left unmatched: 18. There are 20 residues in the CDR3. The CDR3 here is CASSYSSQGALRLLTYEQYF. The CDR3 DNA follows: TGTGCCAGCAGTTACTCGTCTCAGGGGGCGCTGAGGCTACTAACCTACGAGCAGTACTTC.

The V and J genes are TRBV4-1 and TRBJ1-1; tentatively, D is TRBD1 (5 bases). Germline assignment: CDR1 MGHRA and CDR2 YSYEKL. Trimming cost V 1 base and J 4 bases, with 10 bases left between them. There are 14 residues in the CDR3. CDR3 amino acids: CASSQGLRGTEAFF. As DNA, the CDR3 is TGCGCCAGCAGCCAAGGTCTAAGGGGCACTGAAGCTTTCTTT.

This clonotype has a handful of counts. This chain joins TRBV28 and TRBJ1-2; D not certain. Trimming left V 3 bases short and J 5 bases short, with 10 bases between. This CDR3 comprises 13 residues. The V gene's germline CDR1 is MDHEN and CDR2 SYDVKM. CDR3 DNA: TGTGCCAGCAGTTTTGCAGGATGGTATGGCTACACCTTC. Amino acids: CASSFAGWYGYTF.

The V gene is TRBV29-1, the J gene TRBJ2-3, with D hard to call. V was shortened by 4 bases and J by 6 bases, with 11 bases between the two germline ends. The CDR3 has 12 amino acids. Germline CDR1 SQVTM, CDR2 ANQGSEA. CDR3 coding DNA: TGCAGCGTTGTTCTGTCTGGGGATACGCAGTATTTT. Protein product: CSVVLSGDTQYF.

This clonotype was seen a few times. The rearrangement uses TRBV5-1 and TRBJ2-7; 8 bases map to TRBD2. The CDR3 is 13 residues long. Looked up from germline, CDR1 is SGHRS and CDR2 is YFSETQ. Losses at the gene ends were 4 bases for V and 2 bases for J; bases not matched to a gene: 2. CDR3 loop: CASSEGLAYEQYF. In DNA form, the CDR3 reads TGCGCCAGCAGCGAGGGACTAGCCTACGAGCAGTACTTC. The full variable domain, its missing parts supplied by reference TRBV5-1 and TRBJ2-7, is KAGVTQTPRYLIKTRGQQVTLSCSPISGHRSVSWYQQTPGQGLQFLFEYFSETQRNKGNFPGRFSGRQFSNSRSEMNVSTLELGDSALYLCASSEGLAYEQYFGPGTRLTVT.

The table lists this clonotype with a few counts. The CDR3: CSGIDHEGWAKNIQYF. The CDR3 nucleotides are TGCAGTGGAATAGACCATGAGGGGTGGGCCAAAAACATTCAGTACTTC. The chain recombines TRBV20-1 with TRBJ2-4, with D perhaps given as TRBD1 or TRBD2 (5 bases each). The CDR3 consists of 16 residues. Between the trimmed V and J ends, which lost 7 bases and 1 base, there was a span of 20 bases. Germline CDR1 reads DFQATT; CDR2 reads SNEGSKA (reference sequence).

The rearrangement uses TRBV20-1 and TRBJ1-4; 7 bases align to TRBD1. CDR3 length: 13 residues. Germline trimming cut 5 bases from V and 8 bases from J; bases unmatched to any gene: 8. Germline values: CDR1 DFQATT, CDR2 SNEGSKA (reference sequence). The CDR3 loop reads CSAPGQRREKLFF. In nucleotides, the CDR3 is TGCAGTGCTCCGGGACAGAGAAGGGAAAAACTGTTTTTT.

Ten or more counts support this clonotype. The rearrangement uses TRBV12-3 or TRBV12-4 and TRBJ1-1; weak D call: TRBD1 (6 bases). The germline V and J ends were trimmed by 6 bases and 1 base, with 12 bases remaining between them. The CDR3 is 14 amino acids. The CDR3 nucleotides are TGTGCCAGCAGGCGACAGGAGGCGAACACTGAAGCTTTCTTT. Protein: CASRRQEANTEAFF.

This clonotype showed up just a few times. The chain combines TRBV28 with TRBJ2-5; 7 positions agree with TRBD2. CDR1 MDHEN and CDR2 SYDVKM come from the germline V gene. This CDR3 has 14 amino acids. V gave up 6 bases and J gave up 5 bases; unmatched junction bases: 9. The CDR3 reads CASSHYPGGETQYF. The CDR3 nucleotides are TGTGCCAGCAGCCATTATCCGGGAGGCGAGACCCAGTACTTC.

V and J are TRBV3-1 and TRBJ2-3, with 8 bases that match TRBD2. The CDR3 is 14 residues long. The J segment lost 6 bases and the V segment lost 3 bases, leaving 5 bases of the junction unmatched. CDR1 LGHDT and CDR2 YNNKEL come from the germline V gene (reference sequence). The CDR3 nucleotides read TGTGCCAGCAGCCAGGGACTAGGGTGGGATACGCAGTATTTT. Translated: CASSQGLGWDTQYF.

V is TRBV5-1 and J is TRBJ1-4; D unresolved. This CDR3 spans 16 amino acids. Germline V gene lookup returns CDR1 SGHRS and CDR2 YFSETQ. V shed 5 bases and J shed 8 bases, with 22 bases lying between them. The CDR3 bases are TGCGCCAGCAGTCTCAGTGGATCGGGTAGCATGGAAAAACTGTTTTTT. Its protein is CASSLSGSGSMEKLFF.

This clonotype has a count of ten or more. The V gene is TRBV11-3, the J gene TRBJ2-1, with D maybe TRBD2 (6 bases). CDR3 length: 14 amino acids. Trimming removed 1 base from V and 10 bases from J, with 14 bases in between. Germline CDR1 is SGHNT and CDR2 is YENEEA. CDR3 coding DNA: TGTGCCAGCAGCTTAGGAACGGGAGCCACCGAGCAGTTCTTC. It codes for CASSLGTGATEQFF. The variable domain in full, with the rest retrieved from reference TRBV11-3 and TRBJ2-1, is EAGVVQSPRYKIIEKKQPVAFWCNPISGHNTLYWYLQNLGQGPELLIRYENEEAVDDSQLPKDRFSAERLKGVDSTLKIQPAELGDSAVYLCASSLGTGATEQFFGPGTRLTVL.

This clonotype was counted between two and nine times. The rearrangement joins TRBV6-2 or TRBV6-3 to TRBJ2-7; D is perhaps TRBD2 (6 bases). Trimming shortened V by 6 bases and J by 3 bases, and 12 bases separated the two germline ends. CDR3 length: 13 amino acids. Per the germline V gene, CDR1 is MNHEY and CDR2 is SVGEGT. CDR3 DNA sequence: TGTGCCAGCAGCCGCGGGGAAGGCTACGAGCAGTACTTC. Translated: CASSRGEGYEQYF.

This clonotype was observed a few times. This rearrangement joins TRBV20-1 to TRBJ1-3; no clear D. Germline CDR1 DFQATT, CDR2 SNEGSKA (reference sequence). V was pared by 4 bases and J by 2 bases, with 12 bases between. CDR3 length equals 14 residues. The CDR3 nucleotides are TGCAGTGCTATGGACTTCCAGGCTGGAAACACCATATATTTT. Protein: CSAMDFQAGNTIYF.

This clonotype occurred many times. V is TRBV20-1 and J is TRBJ2-5; perhaps D is TRBD1 or TRBD2 (5 bases each). CDR3 length: 12 amino acids. Trimming removed 7 bases from V and 8 bases from J, with 17 bases in between. The germline V gene encodes CDR1 DFQATT and CDR2 SNEGSKA (reference sequence). CDR3 bases: TGCAGTGGCGGAAGGGGTCGGGACACCCAGTACTTC. Residues: CSGGRGRDTQYF.

This clonotype was detected ten times or more. The chain joins TRBV19 to TRBJ2-7, with TRBD2 identical over 8 bases. This CDR3 region has 14 residues. Trimming cost V 3 bases and J 3 bases; bases outside gene matches: 4. CDR1 is LNHDA, CDR2 SQIVND, per germline (reference sequence). The CDR3 DNA is TGTGCCAGTAGTATCACGGGAGGGGGCTACGAGCAGTACTTC. Its protein product is CASSITGGGYEQYF.

The genes are TRBV11-3 and TRBJ2-2; possibly TRBD1 for D (7 bases). Trimming left V 4 bases short and J 5 bases short, with 14 bases between. CDR3 length: 15 residues. Germline values: CDR1 SGHNT, CDR2 YENEEA. Written as DNA, the CDR3 is TGTGCCAGCAGCTCGAAGACAGGGAGGACCGGGGAGCTGTTTTTT. The encoded protein is CASSSKTGRTGELFF.

This clonotype was observed a handful of times. J is TRBJ2-2 and V is TRBV2, with no clear D. Trimming pared 4 bases from V and 0 bases from J, leaving 9 bases between. The CDR3 has 15 amino acids. In germline, CDR1 is SNHLY, CDR2 FYNNEI. The CDR3 here is CASSVGRANTGELFF. In DNA form, the CDR3 reads TGTGCCAGCAGTGTAGGCAGAGCGAACACCGGGGAGCTGTTTTTT.

The DNA for the CDR3 is TGCAGTGCTAGAGCGACAGGAGGCACCATATATTTT. Residues: CSARATGGTIYF. This chain connects TRBV20-1 to TRBJ1-3, with D perhaps matching TRBD1 (6 bases). Trimming pared 1 base from V and 9 bases from J, leaving 10 bases between. The CDR3 loop spans 12 amino acids. The germline CDR1 and CDR2 sequences are DFQATT and SNEGSKA (reference sequence).

This clonotype was seen once. The chain recombines TRBV11-3 with TRBJ2-1, with 13 positions matching TRBD2. V lost 4 bases to trimming and J lost 7 bases; unmatched junction nucleotides: 10. Germline assignment: CDR1 SGHNT and CDR2 YENEEA. The CDR3 is 17 residues long. DNA of the CDR3: TGTGCCAGCAGCTCCGGGACTAGCGGGATCGGTACTAATGAGCAGTTCTTC. Translation gives CASSSGTSGIGTNEQFF.

This clonotype was seen a handful of times. V is TRBV19 and J is TRBJ2-4; a possible D gene is TRBD2 (6 bases). The CDR3 is 18 amino acids. The V gene lost 0 bases and the J gene lost 0 bases, with 15 bases spanning the gap. Germline V CDR1 and CDR2: LNHDA, SQIVND (reference sequence). Here the CDR3 DNA reads TGTGCCAGTAGTATAGATCTGGGGGGTAGCTTAGCCAAAAACATTCAGTACTTC. Its protein product is CASSIDLGGSLAKNIQYF.